This passage covers 4 T cell receptor beta chains from one sample sequenced in a study. From the 5' RACE reads, TCRdb called clonotypes with MiXCR, one entry per CDR3 protein. The sample lists tens of thousands of distinct CDR3 sequences, around a fifth occurring once. Input material: memory CD4+ T cells sorted from a lymph node. As for subset: memory CD4+ T cells, CD4+CD45RO+CD25-. The receptor source for this set is a female donor with breast cancer.

This clonotype was observed at least ten times. This chain joins TRBV4-1 and TRBJ1-5; unclear D gene. The ends were cut back, 2 bases at V and 0 bases at J, with 8 bases in the middle. Germline lookup yields CDR1 MGHRA and CDR2 YSYEKL. The CDR3 runs to 15 residues. CDR3 sequence: CASSQLGLSNQPQHF. In nucleotides, the CDR3 is TGCGCCAGCAGCCAACTGGGTCTTAGCAATCAGCCCCAGCATTTT.

The chain links TRBV3-1 to TRBJ2-7; D is possibly TRBD1 or TRBD2 (5 bases each). The CDR3 sequence is 14 residues long. V lost 2 bases and J 2 bases, leaving 10 bases between the germline ends. Germline V gives CDR1 LGHDT, CDR2 YNNKEL (reference sequence). Here the CDR3 DNA reads TGTGCCAGCAGCCAATGGGACGGAACCTACGAGCAGTACTTC. Protein: CASSQWDGTYEQYF.

The sample holds a few counts of this clonotype. The chain couples TRBV7-2 to TRBJ1-5; 7 bases agree with TRBD1. The germline CDR1 and CDR2 sequences are SGHTA and FQGNSA. CDR3 length equals 13 residues. With V trimmed by 3 bases and J by 5 bases, 1 base remained unmatched. CDR3 region: CASSFGQDQPQHF. For the CDR3, the DNA is TGTGCCAGCAGCTTTGGACAGGATCAGCCCCAGCATTTT.

The V gene is TRBV11-2, the J gene TRBJ2-7; 9 nucleotides agree with TRBD1. Germline CDR1 and CDR2: SGHAT and FQNNGV. CDR3 length: 14 residues. V lost 5 bases and J lost 7; bases outside the gene matches: 9. The CDR3 sequence: CASSKPGTGWEQYF. The CDR3 DNA sequence: TGTGCCAGCAGCAAACCCGGGACAGGGTGGGAGCAGTACTTC.